This TCR beta chain was found in a study of CD8 T cells in ankylosing spondylitis. Study-wide results and limits: In reactive arthritis synovial fluid and blood, some motif variants had been reported before. There was a TCR beta motif, made of eight highly homologous variants, that appeared characteristic of ankylosing spondylitis blood. Peripheral blood held disease-linked clones only at relatively low frequency, and these were CD8+.

With respect to this clonotype: Its specificity is not known.

The germline CDR1 and CDR2 sequences are LNHDA and SQIVND (reference sequence). The CDR3 length is 13 residues. J lost 2 bases, V lost 9 bases, and 5 bases had no gene match. TCRdb passed the 5' RACE reads through MiXCR, listing each CDR3 protein once. The repertoire holds around 770,000 distinct CDR3 sequences, roughly 10% seen once, with about 0.49% in the top ten. What was sequenced was blood, either unsorted or a sorted T cell fraction (not recorded which). The TCR originated in a male donor with ankylosing spondylitis. V and J are TRBV19 and TRBJ2-3; 7 bases line up with TRBD1. The CDR3 region has the DNA TGTGCCAGCTCGGACAGGACCACAGATACGCAGTATTTT. This translates into CASSDRTTDTQYF.